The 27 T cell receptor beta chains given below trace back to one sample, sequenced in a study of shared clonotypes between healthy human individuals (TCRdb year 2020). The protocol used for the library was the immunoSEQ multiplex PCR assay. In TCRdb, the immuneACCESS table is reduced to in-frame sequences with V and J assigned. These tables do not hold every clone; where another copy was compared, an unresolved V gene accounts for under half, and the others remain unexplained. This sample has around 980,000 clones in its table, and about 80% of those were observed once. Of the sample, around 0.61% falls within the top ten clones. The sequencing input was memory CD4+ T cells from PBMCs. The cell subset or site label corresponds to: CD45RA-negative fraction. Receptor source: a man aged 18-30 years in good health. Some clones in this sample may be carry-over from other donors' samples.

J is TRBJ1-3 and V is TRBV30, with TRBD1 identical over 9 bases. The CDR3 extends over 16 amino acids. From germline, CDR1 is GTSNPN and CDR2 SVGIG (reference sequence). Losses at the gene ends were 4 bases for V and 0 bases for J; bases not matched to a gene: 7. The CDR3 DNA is TGTGCCTGGACCACAGGGGGCCGCTTCTCTGGAAACACCATATATTTT. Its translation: CAWTTGGRFSGNTIYF.

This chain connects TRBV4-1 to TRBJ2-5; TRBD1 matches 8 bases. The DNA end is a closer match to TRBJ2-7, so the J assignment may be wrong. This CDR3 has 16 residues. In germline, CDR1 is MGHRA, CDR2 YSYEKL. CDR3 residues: CASSLGVLQGAYEQYF. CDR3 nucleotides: TGCGCCAGCAGCCTAGGGGTCCTACAGGGGGCCTACGAGCAGTACTTC.

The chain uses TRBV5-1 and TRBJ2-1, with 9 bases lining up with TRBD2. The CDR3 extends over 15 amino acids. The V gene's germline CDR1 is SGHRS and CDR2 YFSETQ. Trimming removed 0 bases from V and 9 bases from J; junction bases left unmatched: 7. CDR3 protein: CASSLAAGGLGEQFF. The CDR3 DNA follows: TGCGCCAGCAGCTTGGCCGCGGGAGGGCTCGGTGAGCAGTTCTTC. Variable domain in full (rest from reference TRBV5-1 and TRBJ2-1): KAGVTQTPRYLIKTRGQQVTLSCSPISGHRSVSWYQQTPGQGLQFLFEYFSETQRNKGNFPGRFSGRQFSNSRSEMNVSTLELGDSALYLCASSLAAGGLGEQFFGPGTRLTVL.

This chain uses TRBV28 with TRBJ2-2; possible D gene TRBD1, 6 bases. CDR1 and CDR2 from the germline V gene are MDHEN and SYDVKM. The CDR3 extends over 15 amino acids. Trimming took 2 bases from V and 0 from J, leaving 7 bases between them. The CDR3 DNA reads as TGTGCCAGCAGTTTAGAGGGGGCGAACACCGGGGAGCTGTTTTTT. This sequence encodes CASSLEGANTGELFF.

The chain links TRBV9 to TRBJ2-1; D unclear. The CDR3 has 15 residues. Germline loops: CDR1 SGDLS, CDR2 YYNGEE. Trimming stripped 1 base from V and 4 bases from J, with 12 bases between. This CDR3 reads CASSVRLGSYNEQFF. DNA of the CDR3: TGTGCCAGCAGCGTAAGGTTAGGTTCGTACAATGAGCAGTTCTTC.

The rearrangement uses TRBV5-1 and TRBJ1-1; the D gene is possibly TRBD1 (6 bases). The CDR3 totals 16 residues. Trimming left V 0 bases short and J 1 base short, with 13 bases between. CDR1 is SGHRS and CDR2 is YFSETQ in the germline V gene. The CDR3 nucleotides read TGCGCCAGCAGCTTGGGAGTAGTGGGGGCGAACACTGAAGCTTTCTTT. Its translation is CASSLGVVGANTEAFF.

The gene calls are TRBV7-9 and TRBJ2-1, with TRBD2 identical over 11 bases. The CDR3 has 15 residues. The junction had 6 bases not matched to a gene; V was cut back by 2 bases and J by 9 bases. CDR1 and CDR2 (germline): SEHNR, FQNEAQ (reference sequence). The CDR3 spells CASSLFSGRAGEQFF. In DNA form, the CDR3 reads TGTGCCAGCAGCTTATTTAGCGGGAGGGCGGGTGAGCAGTTCTTC. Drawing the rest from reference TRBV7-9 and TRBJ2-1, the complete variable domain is DTGVSQNPRHKITKRGQNVTFRCDPISEHNRLYWYRQTLGQGPEFLTYFQNEAQLEKSRLLSDRFSAERPKGSFSTLEIQRTEQGDSAMYLCASSLFSGRAGEQFFGPGTRLTVL.

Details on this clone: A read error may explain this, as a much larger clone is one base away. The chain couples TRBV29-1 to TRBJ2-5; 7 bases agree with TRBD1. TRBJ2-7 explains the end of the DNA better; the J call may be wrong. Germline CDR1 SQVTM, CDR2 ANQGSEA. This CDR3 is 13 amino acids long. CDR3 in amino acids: CSVRTGVTYEQYF. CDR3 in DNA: TGCAGCGTTAGGACAGGAGTGACCTACGAGCAGTACTTC.

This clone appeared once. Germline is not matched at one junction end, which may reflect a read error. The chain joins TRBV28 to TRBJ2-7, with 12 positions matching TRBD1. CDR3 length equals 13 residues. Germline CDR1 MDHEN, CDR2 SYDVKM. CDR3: CASSTGTGGRLGF. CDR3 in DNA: TGTGCCAGCAGTACCGGGACAGGGGGCAGATTGGGGTTT.

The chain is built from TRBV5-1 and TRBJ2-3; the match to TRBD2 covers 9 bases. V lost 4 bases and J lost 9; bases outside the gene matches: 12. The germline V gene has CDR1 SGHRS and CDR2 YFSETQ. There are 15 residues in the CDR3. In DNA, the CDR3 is TGCGCCAGCAGCATCGGGACTAGCTTAAGGGTAACGCAGTATTTT. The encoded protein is CASSIGTSLRVTQYF.

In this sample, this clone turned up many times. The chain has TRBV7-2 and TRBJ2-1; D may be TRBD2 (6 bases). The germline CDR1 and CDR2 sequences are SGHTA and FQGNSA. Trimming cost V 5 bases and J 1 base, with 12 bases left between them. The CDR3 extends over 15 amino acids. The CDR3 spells CASSPGAGSYNEQFF. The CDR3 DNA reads TGTGCCAGCAGCCCTGGGGCGGGATCCTACAATGAGCAGTTCTTC.

The DNA of the CDR3 is TGCGCCAGCAGCCAAGAGGGGGTGGGGGATGAGCAGTTCTTC. Its protein is CASSQEGVGDEQFF. This rearrangement joins TRBV4-1 to TRBJ2-1, with D possibly being TRBD1 or TRBD2 (5 bases each). The CDR3 has 14 residues. From germline, CDR1 is MGHRA and CDR2 YSYEKL. V was shortened by 0 bases and J by 8 bases, with 11 bases between the two germline ends.

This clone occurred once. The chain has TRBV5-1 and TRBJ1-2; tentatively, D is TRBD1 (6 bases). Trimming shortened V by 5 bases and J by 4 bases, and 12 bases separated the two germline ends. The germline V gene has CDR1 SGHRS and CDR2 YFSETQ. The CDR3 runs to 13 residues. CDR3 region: CASSFGQPYGYTF. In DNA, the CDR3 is TGCGCCAGCAGTTTTGGACAGCCCTATGGCTACACCTTC.

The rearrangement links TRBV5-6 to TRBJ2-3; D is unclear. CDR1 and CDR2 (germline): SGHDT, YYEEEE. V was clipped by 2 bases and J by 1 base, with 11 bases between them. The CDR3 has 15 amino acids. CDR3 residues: CASSFIGRRTDTQYF. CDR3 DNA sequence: TGTGCCAGCAGCTTCATTGGGCGCCGCACAGATACGCAGTATTTT.

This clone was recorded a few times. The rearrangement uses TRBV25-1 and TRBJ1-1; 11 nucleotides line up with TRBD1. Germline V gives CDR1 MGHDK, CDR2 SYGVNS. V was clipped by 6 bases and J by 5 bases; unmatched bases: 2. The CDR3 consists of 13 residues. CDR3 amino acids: CASRGTGGTEAFF. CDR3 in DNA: TGTGCCAGCAGGGGGACAGGGGGGACTGAAGCTTTCTTT.

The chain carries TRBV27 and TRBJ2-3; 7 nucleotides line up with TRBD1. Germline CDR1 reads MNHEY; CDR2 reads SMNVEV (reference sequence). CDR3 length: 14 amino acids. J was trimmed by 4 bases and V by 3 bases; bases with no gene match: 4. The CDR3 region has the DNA TGTGCCAGCAGTTTTCTTCAGGGGGCAGATACGCAGTATTTT. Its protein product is CASSFLQGADTQYF.

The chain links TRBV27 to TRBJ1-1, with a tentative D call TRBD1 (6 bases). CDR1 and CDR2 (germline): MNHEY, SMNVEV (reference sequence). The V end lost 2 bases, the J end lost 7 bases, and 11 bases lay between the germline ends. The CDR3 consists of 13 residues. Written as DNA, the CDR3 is TGTGCCAGCAGTTTAAATACAGGGATTGAAGCTTTCTTT. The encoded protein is CASSLNTGIEAFF.

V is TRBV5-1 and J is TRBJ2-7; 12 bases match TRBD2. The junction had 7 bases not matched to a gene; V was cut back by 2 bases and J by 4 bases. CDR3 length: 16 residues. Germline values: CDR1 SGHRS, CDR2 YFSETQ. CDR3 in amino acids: CASSLTTSGSEYEQYF. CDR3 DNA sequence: TGCGCCAGCAGCTTAACGACTAGCGGGAGCGAGTACGAGCAGTACTTC.

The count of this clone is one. CDR3 loop: CASSTRTSGRGDTQYF. CDR3 DNA sequence: TGTGCCAGCAGCACCCGGACTAGCGGGAGGGGGGATACGCAGTATTTT. V gene TRBV4-2 combines with J gene TRBJ2-3, with 15 bases lining up with TRBD2. Germline loops: CDR1 LGHNA, CDR2 YNFKEQ. The ends lost 5 bases at V and 6 bases at J; junction bases unmatched: 6. There are 16 residues in the CDR3.

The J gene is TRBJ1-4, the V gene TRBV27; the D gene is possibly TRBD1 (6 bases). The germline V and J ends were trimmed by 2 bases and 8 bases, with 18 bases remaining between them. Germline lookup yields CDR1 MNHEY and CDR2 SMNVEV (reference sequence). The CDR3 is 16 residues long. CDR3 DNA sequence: TGTGCCAGCAGTTTAACGTTAAGGGGGGAGGAGGAAAAACTGTTTTTT. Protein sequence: CASSLTLRGEEEKLFF.

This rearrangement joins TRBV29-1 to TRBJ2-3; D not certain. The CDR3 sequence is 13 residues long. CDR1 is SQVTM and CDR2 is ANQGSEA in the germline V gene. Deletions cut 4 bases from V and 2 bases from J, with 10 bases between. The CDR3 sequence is CSVVSSNTDTQYF. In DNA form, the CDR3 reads TGCAGCGTTGTCTCGTCCAACACAGATACGCAGTATTTT.

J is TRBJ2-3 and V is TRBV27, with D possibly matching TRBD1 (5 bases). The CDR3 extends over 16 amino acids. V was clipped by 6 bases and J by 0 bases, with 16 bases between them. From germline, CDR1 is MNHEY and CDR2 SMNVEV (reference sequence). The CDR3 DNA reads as TGTGCCAGCAGGCAGAGCAGGGCTGACAGCACAGATACGCAGTATTTT. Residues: CASRQSRADSTDTQYF.

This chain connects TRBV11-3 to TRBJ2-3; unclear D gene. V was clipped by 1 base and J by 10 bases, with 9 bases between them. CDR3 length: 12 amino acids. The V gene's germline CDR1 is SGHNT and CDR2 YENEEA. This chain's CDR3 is CASSLGQRPQYF. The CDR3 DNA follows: TGTGCCAGCAGCTTAGGTCAGCGTCCGCAGTATTTT.

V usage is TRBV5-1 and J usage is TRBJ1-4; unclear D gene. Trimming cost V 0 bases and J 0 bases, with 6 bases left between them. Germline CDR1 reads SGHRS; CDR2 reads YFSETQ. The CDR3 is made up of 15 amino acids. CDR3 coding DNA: TGCGCCAGCAGCTTGGTCCCTGCAACTAATGAAAAACTGTTTTTT. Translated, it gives CASSLVPATNEKLFF.

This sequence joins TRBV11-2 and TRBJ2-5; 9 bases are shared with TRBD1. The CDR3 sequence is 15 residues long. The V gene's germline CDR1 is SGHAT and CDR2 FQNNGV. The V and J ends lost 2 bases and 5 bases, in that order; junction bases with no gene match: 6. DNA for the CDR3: TGTGCCAGCAGCTTAATAACAGGGGGCGCGGAGACCCAGTACTTC. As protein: CASSLITGGAETQYF.

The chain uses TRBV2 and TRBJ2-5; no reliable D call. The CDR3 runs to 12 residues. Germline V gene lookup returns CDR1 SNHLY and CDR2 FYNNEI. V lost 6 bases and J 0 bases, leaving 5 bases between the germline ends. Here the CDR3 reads CASRLYQETQYF. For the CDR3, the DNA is TGTGCCAGCAGATTGTACCAAGAGACCCAGTACTTC. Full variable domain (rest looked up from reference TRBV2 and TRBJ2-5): EPEVTQTPSHQVTQMGQEVILRCVPISNHLYFYWYRQILGQKVEFLVSFYNNEISEKSEIFDDQFSVERPDGSNFTLKIRSTKLEDSAMYFCASRLYQETQYFGPGTRLLVL.

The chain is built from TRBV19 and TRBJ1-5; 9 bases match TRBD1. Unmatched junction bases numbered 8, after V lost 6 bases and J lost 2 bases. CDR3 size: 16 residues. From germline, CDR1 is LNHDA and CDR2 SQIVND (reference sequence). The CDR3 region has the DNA TGTGCCAGTAGCCCTCTTACAGGGGGCCGCAATCAGCCCCAGCATTTT. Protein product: CASSPLTGGRNQPQHF.